These 14 T cell receptor beta chains were sequenced from one sample in a study of blood T cell repertoires in COVID-19 (dated by TCRdb to 2018 to 2020). Library method: the immunoSEQ multiplex PCR assay. Imported from immuneACCESS, the table was reduced by TCRdb to in-frame sequences with V and J called. These copies leave out some clones; in studies compared against another copy, an unresolved V gene accounts for under half, and the cause of the remainder is not known. In all, the sample holds about 160,000 clones, and 70% to 90% of those were seen once. 11% of the sample lies in the top ten. The sample consisted of peripheral blood. All receptors come from a human donor in a cohort sampled during active COVID-19.

The J gene is TRBJ2-5, the V gene TRBV7-9; weak D call: TRBD1 (6 bases). Germline V gives CDR1 SEHNR, CDR2 FQNEAQ (reference sequence). Trimming removed 6 bases from V and 4 bases from J, with 9 bases in between. The CDR3 has 12 amino acids. CDR3 nucleotides: TGTGCCAGCAGACCAGGGGTAGAGACCCAGTACTTC. Residues: CASRPGVETQYF.

The chain links TRBV18 to TRBJ2-1; 8 bases fit TRBD2. V lost 8 bases to trimming and J lost 5 bases; unmatched junction nucleotides: 5. Per germline, CDR1 KGHSH and CDR2 LQKENI. CDR3 length equals 13 residues. Written as DNA, the CDR3 is TGTGCCAGCCAGCGGGAGAACGACAATGAGCAGTTCTTC. Translated, it gives CASQRENDNEQFF.

V is TRBV5-4 and J is TRBJ1-1; D ambiguous. Trimming shortened V by 4 bases and J by 1 base, and 8 bases separated the two germline ends. The CDR3 is 13 amino acids. CDR1 and CDR2 from the germline V gene are SGHNT and YYREEE (reference sequence). The CDR3 spells CASSIFGNTEAFF. CDR3 nucleotide sequence: TGTGCCAGCAGCATTTTCGGGAACACTGAAGCTTTCTTT.

The chain joins TRBV3-1 (or the pseudogene TRBV3-2) to TRBJ1-6, with D perhaps TRBD1 (6 bases). The CDR3 has 14 residues. V gave up 2 bases and J gave up 9 bases, with 11 bases separating them. CDR1 and CDR2 (germline): LGHDT, YNNKEL (reference sequence). CDR3 sequence reads: CASSQRGRGSPLHF. The CDR3 region has the DNA TGTGCCAGCAGCCAAAGGGGGAGAGGTTCACCCCTCCACTTT.

The V and J genes are TRBV2 and TRBJ1-1; no clear D gene. This CDR3 has 11 amino acids. Germline V gene sequence: CDR1 SNHLY, CDR2 FYNNEI. Deletions cut 8 bases from V and 6 bases from J, with 10 bases between. The CDR3 DNA follows: TGTGCCAGCCTTGGGCGGGCTGAAGCTTTCTTT. Translating it yields CASLGRAEAFF. The full variable domain, rest sourced from reference TRBV2 and TRBJ1-1, is EPEVTQTPSHQVTQMGQEVILRCVPISNHLYFYWYRQILGQKVEFLVSFYNNEISEKSEIFDDQFSVERPDGSNFTLKIRSTKLEDSAMYFCASLGRAEAFFGQGTRLTVV.

A few counts support this clone. V and J are TRBV5-4 and TRBJ2-1, with TRBD2 matching 8 bases. With V trimmed by 5 bases and J by 8 bases, 12 bases remained unmatched. The CDR3 consists of 15 residues. Germline V gene data show CDR1 as SGHNT and CDR2 as YYREEE (reference sequence). The CDR3 bases are TGTGCCAGCAGATTAAAGGGACTAGACATTCATGAGCAGTTCTTC. Encoded protein: CASRLKGLDIHEQFF.

This clone is labeled as medium-sized (0.01 to 0.1%). The sample contains more than one DNA sequence encoding this CDR3. V gene TRBV6-2 or TRBV6-3 combines with J gene TRBJ2-1; TRBD2 matches 7 bases. This CDR3 is built from 17 residues. Germline lookup yields CDR1 MNHEY and CDR2 SVGEGT. Trimming cost V 0 bases and J 3 bases; bases outside gene matches: 8. DNA for the CDR3: TGTGCCAGCAGTTACTCGAGGGGCGGGGGAAACTACAATGAGCAGTTCTTC. Translating gives CASSYSRGGGNYNEQFF.

The chain recombines TRBV6-6 with TRBJ1-2; D gene unclear. From germline, CDR1 is MNHNY and CDR2 SVGAGI (reference sequence). The CDR3 is made up of 15 amino acids. Trimming took off 2 bases at V and 0 bases at J, with 10 bases between the two ends. The CDR3 region is CASSYGAGSNYGYTF. The DNA of the CDR3 is TGTGCCAGCAGTTACGGCGCAGGTTCTAACTATGGCTACACCTTC.

The chain links TRBV11-2 to TRBJ2-3, with TRBD2 identical over 11 bases. Trimming removed 1 base from V and 8 bases from J; junction bases left unmatched: 8. CDR1 SGHAT and CDR2 FQNNGV come from the germline V gene. CDR3 length: 16 amino acids. The CDR3 protein is CASSLGSGGAWVTQYF. CDR3 DNA: TGTGCCAGCAGCTTAGGTAGCGGGGGGGCCTGGGTTACGCAGTATTTT.

The chain has TRBV7-8 and TRBJ1-3; 7 bases agree with TRBD1. The CDR3 length is 13 residues. The germline CDR1 and CDR2 sequences are SGHVS and FQNEAQ. The J segment lost 8 bases and the V segment lost 5 bases, leaving 6 bases of the junction unmatched. DNA for the CDR3: TGTGCCAGCAGCCGACAGGGATCGGACACCATATATTTT. Its translation: CASSRQGSDTIYF.

This clone was observed a single time. The CDR3 loop is CAISGSGTEGAFF. As DNA, the CDR3 is TGTGCCATCAGTGGCTCGGGGACGGAGGGCGCTTTCTTT. The V gene is TRBV10-3, the J gene TRBJ1-1, with a weak D call TRBD1 (5 bases). Trimming shortened V by 4 bases and J by 11 bases, and 17 bases separated the two germline ends. Germline V lookup: CDR1 ENHRY, CDR2 SYGVKD. This CDR3 spans 13 amino acids.

This clone has a single count. V is TRBV6-4 and J is TRBJ2-1, with 11 positions matching TRBD2. Germline V gene data show CDR1 as MRHNA and CDR2 as SNTAGT. The CDR3 spans 15 residues. After removal of 8 bases from V and 7 bases from J, the junction contained 10 bases not matched to a gene. The CDR3 region has the DNA TGTGCCAGCGCAGACCGGACTAGCGGGCCAAATGAGCAGTTCTTC. Translating gives CASADRTSGPNEQFF.

The CDR3 nucleotides read TGTGCCAGCGATACACTCGGGACAGTGAACACTGAAGCTTTCTTT. Translation: CASDTLGTVNTEAFF. The genes are TRBV18 and TRBJ1-1, with TRBD1 matching over 7 bases. Germline lookup yields CDR1 KGHSH and CDR2 LQKENI. This CDR3 is built from 15 residues. J gave up 0 bases and V 8 bases, and 9 bases lay outside the gene matches.

The J gene is TRBJ1-2, the V gene TRBV10-3; D uncertain. There are 14 residues in the CDR3. Trimming left V 4 bases short and J 0 bases short, with 9 bases between. Germline CDR1 and CDR2: ENHRY and SYGVKD. This CDR3 reads CAISATGANYGYTF. The CDR3 bases are TGTGCCATCAGTGCCACGGGAGCTAACTATGGCTACACCTTC.